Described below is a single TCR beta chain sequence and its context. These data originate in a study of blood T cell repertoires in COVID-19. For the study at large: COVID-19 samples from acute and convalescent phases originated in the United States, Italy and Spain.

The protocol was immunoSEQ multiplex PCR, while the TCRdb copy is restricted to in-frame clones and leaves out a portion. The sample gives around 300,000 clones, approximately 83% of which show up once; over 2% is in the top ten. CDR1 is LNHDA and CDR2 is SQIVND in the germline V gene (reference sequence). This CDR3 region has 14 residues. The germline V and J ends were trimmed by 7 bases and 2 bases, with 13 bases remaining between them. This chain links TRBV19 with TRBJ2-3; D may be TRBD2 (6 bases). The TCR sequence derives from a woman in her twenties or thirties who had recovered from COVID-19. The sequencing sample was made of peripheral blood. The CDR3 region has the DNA TGTGCCAGTAAGGGTGGGGGGATCACAGATACGCAGTATTTT. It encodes CASKGGGITDTQYF.